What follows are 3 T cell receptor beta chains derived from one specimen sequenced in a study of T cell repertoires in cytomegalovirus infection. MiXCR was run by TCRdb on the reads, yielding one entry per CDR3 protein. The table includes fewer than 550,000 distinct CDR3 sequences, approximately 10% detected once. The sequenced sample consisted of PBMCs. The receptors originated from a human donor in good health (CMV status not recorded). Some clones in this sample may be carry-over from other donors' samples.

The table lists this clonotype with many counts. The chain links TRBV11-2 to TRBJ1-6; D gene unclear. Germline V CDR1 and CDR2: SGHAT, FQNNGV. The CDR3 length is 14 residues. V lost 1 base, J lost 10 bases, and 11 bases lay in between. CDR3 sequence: CASSLVGLFSPLHF. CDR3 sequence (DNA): TGTGCCAGCAGCTTAGTTGGGCTTTTCTCACCCCTCCACTTT.

CDR3 in amino acids: CASSHVAQGRYGYTF. CDR3 coding DNA: TGCGCCAGCAGCCATGTGGCCCAGGGAAGATATGGCTACACCTTC. The chain employs TRBV4-1 and TRBJ1-2; weak D call: TRBD1 (5 bases). The germline gives CDR1 MGHRA, CDR2 YSYEKL. The V end was cut by 3 bases, the J end by 5 bases, with 16 bases between. The CDR3 loop spans 15 amino acids.

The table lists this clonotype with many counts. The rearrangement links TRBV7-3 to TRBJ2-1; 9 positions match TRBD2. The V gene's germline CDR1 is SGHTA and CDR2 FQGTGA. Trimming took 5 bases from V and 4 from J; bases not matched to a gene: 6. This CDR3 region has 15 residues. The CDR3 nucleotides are TGTGCCAGCAGCCGTAGCGGGGGTTTATACAATGAGCAGTTCTTC. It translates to CASSRSGGLYNEQFF.